This T cell receptor (beta chain) was recovered during a study of CD8 T cells in ankylosing spondylitis. Study-level points and caveats: Disease-linked clones reportedly concentrated significantly in matched ankylosing spondylitis synovial fluid. Characteristic, it appeared, of ankylosing spondylitis blood was a TCR beta motif of 7 or 8 highly homologous variants.

Looked up from germline, CDR1 is SQVTM and CDR2 is ANQGSEA. CDR3 size: 10 residues. Trimming shortened V by 5 bases and J by 9 bases, and 8 bases separated the two germline ends. This clonotype was observed a handful of times. Its target is unknown. With molecular barcodes, quantitative 5'-RACE was used to make the TCR beta libraries. TCRdb redid the calling of the 5' RACE reads with MiXCR, one entry per CDR3 protein. The sample has about 33,000 distinct CDR3 sequences, 14% seen once. The source is a male donor with ankylosing spondylitis or in good health (not recorded which). The chain combines TRBV29-1 with TRBJ2-1; D gene unclear. The specimen was blood. Here the CDR3 DNA reads TGCAGCGTTTCGAGCTTTGAGCAGTTCTTC. Translation gives CSVSSFEQFF.